A single sample is the source of the 12 T cell receptor beta chains below, sequenced in a study of T cells after yellow fever vaccination (dated by TCRdb to the late 2010s). The sample's treatment or condition label, decoded: live attenuated yellow fever vaccine strain. Receptor libraries were prepared by 5' RACE. Sequencing used an Illumina HiSeq 2500. TCRdb reprocessing: public reads trimmed at Q25 with fastp, clones called with MiXCR, in-frame beta chains kept. One record per CDR3 amino acid sequence lists the most common genes and DNA. This sample comprises around 500,000 distinct CDR3 sequences, just over 20% of them detected only once. The top ten hold about 17% of the sample. Sequences were derived from PBMCs, sampled approximately 22 days after the first yellow fever vaccination. These receptors were obtained from a man aged 18-30 years who received the YFV17D yellow fever vaccine.

Ten or more counts support this clonotype. This chain connects TRBV5-1 to TRBJ1-1; D is unclear. The CDR3 is made up of 14 amino acids. Per germline, CDR1 SGHRS and CDR2 YFSETQ. Trimming left V 0 bases short and J 0 bases short, with 6 bases between. CDR3 residues: CASSLAGMNTEAFF. CDR3 nucleotide sequence: TGCGCCAGCAGCTTGGCCGGTATGAACACTGAAGCTTTCTTT.

This sequence joins TRBV20-1 and TRBJ2-4; D possibly matches TRBD1 or TRBD2 (5 bases each). V lost 1 base to trimming and J lost 6 bases, with 10 bases between them. Germline CDR1 is DFQATT and CDR2 is SNEGSKA (reference sequence). The CDR3 length is 13 residues. CDR3 sequence (DNA): TGCAGTGCTAGAGTTAGGGACGTAAACATTCAGTACTTC. Encoded protein: CSARVRDVNIQYF.

This clonotype was counted between two and nine times. The gene calls are TRBV7-2 and TRBJ1-1; the D is unclear. Germline lookup yields CDR1 SGHTA and CDR2 FQGNSA. Trimming left V 6 bases short and J 4 bases short, with 12 bases between. This CDR3 region has 13 residues. This chain's CDR3 is CASSRGDPTEAFF. CDR3 DNA sequence: TGTGCCAGCAGTCGGGGAGATCCCACTGAAGCTTTCTTT.

The CDR3 spells CASSLDRDTGELFF. CDR3 DNA sequence: TGTGCCAGCAGCTTAGATCGGGACACCGGGGAGCTGTTTTTT. V usage is TRBV7-7 and J usage is TRBJ2-2; D is ambiguous. Germline V gives CDR1 SSHAT, CDR2 FNYEAQ (reference sequence). The CDR3 is 14 residues long. The V and J ends lost 1 base and 3 bases respectively, with 6 bases between them. Combining the CDR3 with reference TRBV7-7 and TRBJ2-2 gives the whole variable domain GAGVSQSPRYKVTKRGQDVTLRCDPISSHATLYWYQQALGQGPEFLTYFNYEAQPDKSGLPSDRFSAERPEGSISTLTIQRTEQRDSAMYRCASSLDRDTGELFFGEGSRLTVL.

Regarding this clonotype: Given a much more abundant clone one base away, this may be a read error. The chain is built from TRBV7-9 and TRBJ2-7, with a possible D match to TRBD1 (5 bases). The CDR3 runs to 14 residues. Germline V CDR1 and CDR2: SEHNR, FQNEAQ (reference sequence). V was pared by 5 bases and J by 10 bases, with 21 bases between. The CDR3 DNA is TGTGCCAGCAGCCTACTTCCTGACAGCTTCGATCAGTACTTC. It encodes CASSLLPDSFDQYF. The entire variable domain, with the rest obtained from reference TRBV7-9 and TRBJ2-7, is as follows: DTGVSQNPRHKITKRGQNVTFRCDPISEHNRLYWYRQTLGQGPEFLTYFQNEAQLEKSRLLSDRFSAERPKGSFSTLEIQRTEQGDSAMYLCASSLLPDSFDQYFGPGTRLTVT.

This clonotype was seen more than once but under ten times. The chain recombines TRBV20-1 with TRBJ2-3; TRBD2 matches 9 bases. CDR1 and CDR2 from the germline V gene are DFQATT and SNEGSKA (reference sequence). The J segment lost 4 bases and the V segment lost 5 bases, leaving 13 bases of the junction unmatched. The CDR3 consists of 16 residues. CDR3 nucleotide sequence: TGCAGTGCTCATATCGTCGGCGGGGGGGCCCCAGATACGCAGTATTTT. Encoded protein: CSAHIVGGGAPDTQYF.

The chain links TRBV7-6 to TRBJ2-5, with a tentative D call TRBD1 (5 bases). The germline V gene has CDR1 SGHVS and CDR2 FNYEAQ. Trimming removed 8 bases from V and 5 bases from J, with 18 bases in between. CDR3 length equals 14 residues. The CDR3 DNA sequence: TGTGCCAGCCGCGCAGGGTCTGCCTCCGAGACCCAGTACTTC. Translation gives CASRAGSASETQYF. Drawing the rest from reference TRBV7-6 and TRBJ2-5, the complete variable domain is GAGVSQSPRYKVTKRGQDVALRCDPISGHVSLYWYRQALGQGPEFLTYFNYEAQQDKSGLPNDRFSAERPEGSISTLTIQRTEQRDSAMYRCASRAGSASETQYFGPGTRLLVL.

CDR3 in DNA: TGCGCCAGCAGCTCGGTCACTAGCGGCGGCACAGATACGCAGTATTTT. Protein product: CASSSVTSGGTDTQYF. The chain has TRBV5-1 and TRBJ2-3, with 8 bases aligning to TRBD2. The V segment lost 3 bases and the J segment 1 base; nucleotides outside the gene matches: 7. CDR3 length: 16 amino acids. CDR1 is SGHRS, CDR2 YFSETQ, per germline.

The sample holds many counts of this clonotype. J is TRBJ1-2 and V is TRBV20-1; D unclear. The length of the CDR3 is 17 residues. The germline gives CDR1 DFQATT, CDR2 SNEGSKA (reference sequence). V was shortened by 0 bases and J by 4 bases, with 21 bases between the two germline ends. The chain's CDR3 is CSARDNEVDIIFYGYTF. CDR3 DNA: TGCAGTGCTAGAGATAATGAGGTAGACATAATTTTCTATGGCTACACCTTC.

This clonotype was detected a few times. The V and J genes are TRBV15 and TRBJ2-7, with D maybe TRBD1 (5 bases). The germline gives CDR1 LNHNV, CDR2 YYDKDF (reference sequence). The CDR3 runs to 14 residues. V lost 0 bases and J lost 3, with 9 bases in between. CDR3 DNA sequence: TGTGCCACCAGCAGAGACAGGGTAAACTACGAGCAGTACGTC. It translates to CATSRDRVNYEQYV.

This clonotype occurred many times. The chain carries TRBV5-6 and TRBJ2-1; maybe TRBD2 (7 bases). Trimming left V 1 base short and J 4 bases short, with 15 bases between. CDR1 SGHDT and CDR2 YYEEEE come from the germline V gene. The CDR3 sequence is 16 residues long. The CDR3 DNA reads TGTGCCAGCAGCTTGAGGGGGGGATCTACGTACAATGAGCAGTTCTTC. Protein product: CASSLRGGSTYNEQFF.

The chain recombines TRBV20-1 with TRBJ2-3; no clear D. Germline CDR1 and CDR2: DFQATT and SNEGSKA (reference sequence). The CDR3 is made up of 15 amino acids. V dropped 7 bases and J dropped 0 bases, with 17 bases sitting between them. The CDR3 DNA reads TGCAGTGTGCAACTCAGTCCCCAGAGCACAGATACGCAGTATTTT. As protein: CSVQLSPQSTDTQYF.